Described below is a single T cell receptor beta chain sequence and its context. The data were obtained in a study of OX40 agonist ivuxolimab in advanced cancers. Study at large: With ivuxolimab, an agonistic anti-OX40 (CD134) antibody, patients were treated. Patients received intravenous ivuxolimab every 2 weeks at 0.01 to 10 mg/kg. Participants, 75% to 85% male, averaged roughly 59 years of age, ranging from about 20 to 79.

The J segment lost 4 bases and the V segment lost 4 bases, leaving 5 bases of the junction unmatched. CDR3 size: 15 residues. Per the germline V gene, CDR1 is SGHNT and CDR2 is YYREEE (reference sequence). The sampling schedule covered blood at baseline, cycle 4 day 1, and cycle 7 day 1. Only in-frame clones appear in the TCRdb table, and some are missing; sequencing was by immunoSEQ multiplex PCR. The sample lists about 64,000 clones, 84% occurring once. The TCR comes from an adult with an advanced solid tumor such as melanoma, head and neck, liver or kidney cancer. The rearrangement uses TRBV5-4 and TRBJ2-2, with 9 nucleotides matching TRBD1. The starting material was CD4+ or CD8+ T cells sorted from blood, obtained in a trial of the OX40 agonist ivuxolimab. The CDR3 loop reads CASSGTGFVTGELFF. In DNA form, the CDR3 reads TGTGCCAGCAGCGGGACAGGGTTTGTCACCGGGGAGCTGTTTTTT.